This T cell receptor beta chain was retrieved from a study of beta chain features in type 1 diabetes (dated by TCRdb to the late 2010s). General notes on the study: Mean age, gender distribution, total cell number and subset yield were not different between patients and healthy donors. Across all samples, about 110 million sorted cells were examined, and cell number per subset correlated strongly with RNA yield. The study compared TCRB repertoires of sorted circulating CD4+ T cell subsets between recently diagnosed type 1 diabetes patients and matched healthy donors. Regulatory and stem cell-like memory subsets were isolated from only 8 patients and about 8 healthy donors, whereas naive and central memory subsets came from all 30 or so donors.

The study at large found these results: The naive, central memory and regulatory TCRB repertoires appeared to resemble one another more closely among patients than among healthy donors. Fewer insertions and more nucleotide deletions at VDJ recombination sites were observed in patients with type 1 diabetes, implying thymic rearrangement abnormalities. Sequencing cDNA rather than genomic DNA could over-represent highly expressing activated cells, although activation and CD3 levels did not differ between groups. PCR might favor shorter templates, but patient and control samples were amplified and corrected together, so any skew would affect both groups equally. A moderate but significant shortening of TCRB CDR3 length was observed in type 1 diabetes patients in all four CD4+ subsets. Because the HLA sub-analyses included only small numbers of individuals, any influence of HLA type on TCRB rearrangement was left unresolved.

A single peripheral blood draw of around 120 mL on average was collected from each donor into heparinised tubes. A BD FACSAria II and a panel including CD45RO, CCR7, CD25, CD127, CD95 and CD27 were used to sort naive, central memory, regulatory and stem cell-like memory CD4+ T cells. Every sorted population had a purity above 98%. PBMCs were isolated right away by Lymphoprep density gradient centrifugation and were stained directly, without culture. So that batch effects would be minimized, each experiment stained and sorted samples in pairs, pairing one healthy donor with one patient. All of the isolated RNA was reverse transcribed with the High Capacity cDNA Reverse Transcription Kit, so expressed TCRB transcripts were sequenced. Deep immunoSEQ sequencing was applied to naive, central memory and regulatory T cell samples, giving an average of about 3.4 million total reads per sample. Sorted cells were lysed in RLT buffer and RNA was extracted with DNase-treated RNeasy Micro or Mini kits, depending on cell number. Each cell subset was processed on its own to prevent cross-contamination, while patient and healthy donor samples were processed together. The immunoSEQ multiplex PCR was used to amplify TCRB sequences from cDNA, yielding 87-bp fragments that span the CDR3 region. Amplicons were sequenced on the Illumina HiSeq platform. Processing in the source paper ran as follows. PCR bias was corrected computationally using synthetic template baselines, and reads within Hamming distance 2 were collapsed, with unmergeable singletons discarded. Reads were aligned against IMGT to assign V, D and J genes, CDR3 length and insertions or deletions at six rearrangement sites. Within each subset, clonotype counts were normalized to sorted cell number, after which true diversity and Gini coefficients were computed with the tcR R package. The overlap coefficient, calculated on TCRB nucleotide sequences, was used to quantify repertoire sharing. Out-of-frame TCRB sequences from naive cells were analyzed to stand in for the pre-selection repertoire. TCRdb re-hosts the immuneACCESS table, in-frame sequences only. Its copies lack some clones; in the studies checked, an unresolved V gene accounts for under half of them, and the cause for the rest is not known. V and J calls and clone size are copied from that table; D and trimming were computed from the DNA. The sample table lists approximately 260,000 clones, about a fifth of them with a count of one. Of the sample, around 0.029% falls within the top ten clones.

About this clone: This clone's antigen is unknown. The record has no base qualities; no much larger clone is one base away.

Germline trimming amounts to 6 bases on V and 7 bases on J, with 10 as the count of junction bases outside the gene matches. The CDR3, from cysteine to phenylalanine, totals 15 residues. Solely the CDR3 DNA is kept, with 45 bases framed from the first base. Sequences MDHEN (CDR1) and SYDVKM (CDR2) are obtained from the germline V gene. This TCR was sampled from a woman in her 40s with type 1 diabetes. Here the chain combines TRBV28 and TRBJ1-5; a stretch of 9 junction bases matches TRBD1. Material: naive CD4+ T cells from blood. Explained via the paper, the cell subset or site label denotes: true naive CD4+ T cells. The DNA reads as follows: TGTGCCAGCAGGCCCGGGACAGGGTCCGGACAGCCCCAGCATTTT. Translation gives CASRPGTGSGQPQHF.